This T cell receptor beta chain was profiled in a study of T cell responses to AZD1222 COVID-19 vaccine. Study-level results: Spike-specific TCRs gained breadth and depth after people received two AZD1222 doses.

From germline, CDR1 is PRHDT and CDR2 FYEKMQ (reference sequence). V was shortened by 4 bases and J by 0 bases, with 19 bases between the two germline ends. The length of the CDR3 is 18 residues. Note on this clone: Its antigen is currently unknown.

Profiling relied on immunoSEQ multiplex PCR, and the TCRdb table lists in-frame clones only, not all of them. The data contain fewer than 120,000 clones, approximately 94% of them singletons. It was second doses at about 4 or about 12 weeks that were pooled. V is TRBV13 and J is TRBJ1-3; TRBD1 is a possible D gene (5 bases). The sequence derives from an adult who received the AZD1222 COVID-19 vaccine. This material consisted of peripheral blood, taken 28 days after the second AZD1222 dose. DNA for the CDR3: TGTGCCAGCAGCTCATACACTGGACACCTACGCTCTGGAAACACCATATATTTT. Translating gives CASSSYTGHLRSGNTIYF.